This TCR beta chain was documented in a study of vaccination and CD4 T cells after COVID-19. Study summary: Convalescents were six males and four females, two of them Hispanic. Overlapping SARS-CoV-2, HCoV-NL63, HCoV-OC43 and HCoV-229E spike peptides were used to stimulate cells. Between diagnosis and the drawing of post-COVID samples lay a median roughly 91 days (range 35 to 161).

Germline lookup yields CDR1 MNHNS and CDR2 SASEGT. This CDR3 is built from 15 residues. Between the trimmed V and J ends, which lost 5 bases and 2 bases, there was a span of 15 bases. As for treatment: approximately nine-day PBMC culture with coronavirus spike peptide pools or control peptides (ViraFEST assay). Regarding the study as a whole: This study had few convalescent patients and no early post-infection samples.

Oncomine TCR Beta short-read sequencing was applied to DNA from cultured CD4+ T cells. MiXCR was run by TCRdb on the PCR reads, yielding one entry per CDR3 protein. The data hold about 19,000 distinct CDR3 sequences, with about half observed a single time. As concerns this clonotype: Its antigen is not known.

Sequenced input: CD4+ T cells from blood, cultured in vitro. The genes are TRBV6-1 and TRBJ2-5, with D perhaps matching TRBD1 or TRBD2 (6 bases each). This clonotype was sampled from a human donor who had recovered from COVID-19. In DNA, the CDR3 is TGTGCCAGCAGTCCGGAGGGGGTCCCACAAGAGACCCAGTACTTC. Translation: CASSPEGVPQETQYF.